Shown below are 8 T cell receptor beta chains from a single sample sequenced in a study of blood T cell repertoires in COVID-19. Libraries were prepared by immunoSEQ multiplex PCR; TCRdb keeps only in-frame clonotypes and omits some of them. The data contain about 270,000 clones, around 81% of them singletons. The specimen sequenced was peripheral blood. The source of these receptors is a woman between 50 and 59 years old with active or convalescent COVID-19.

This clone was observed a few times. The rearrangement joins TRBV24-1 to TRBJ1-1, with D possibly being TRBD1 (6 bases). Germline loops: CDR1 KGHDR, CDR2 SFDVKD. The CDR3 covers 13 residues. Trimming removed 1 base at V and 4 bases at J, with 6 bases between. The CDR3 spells CATSDLGGTEAFF. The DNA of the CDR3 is TGTGCCACCAGTGATTTAGGGGGCACTGAAGCTTTCTTT.

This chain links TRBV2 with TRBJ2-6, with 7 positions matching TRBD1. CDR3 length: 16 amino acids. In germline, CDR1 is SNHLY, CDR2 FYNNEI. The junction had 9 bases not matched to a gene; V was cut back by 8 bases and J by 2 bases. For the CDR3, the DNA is TGTGCCAGCTTTTGGCAGGGGGTGGCTGGGGCCAACGTCCTGACTTTC. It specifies CASFWQGVAGANVLTF.

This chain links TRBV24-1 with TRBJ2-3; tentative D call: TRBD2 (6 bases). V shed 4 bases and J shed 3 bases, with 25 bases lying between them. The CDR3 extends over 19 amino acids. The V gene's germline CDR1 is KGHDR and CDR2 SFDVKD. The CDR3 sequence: CATSDLAGTSPSPTDTQYF. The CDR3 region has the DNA TGTGCCACCAGTGACTTAGCCGGGACTTCCCCTTCCCCGACAGATACGCAGTATTTT.

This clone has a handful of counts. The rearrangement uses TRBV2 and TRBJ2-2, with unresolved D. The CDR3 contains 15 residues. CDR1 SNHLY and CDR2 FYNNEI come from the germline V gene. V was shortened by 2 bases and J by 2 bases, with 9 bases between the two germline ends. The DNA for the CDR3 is TGTGCCAGCAGTGAATTTTGGCAAAACACCGGGGAGCTGTTTTTT. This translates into CASSEFWQNTGELFF.

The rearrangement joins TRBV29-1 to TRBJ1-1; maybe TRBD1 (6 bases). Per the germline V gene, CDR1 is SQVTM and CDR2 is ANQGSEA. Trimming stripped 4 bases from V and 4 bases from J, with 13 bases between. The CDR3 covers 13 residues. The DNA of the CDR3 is TGCAGCGTTGCAGGGGTGTTTATCACTGAAGCTTTCTTT. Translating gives CSVAGVFITEAFF.

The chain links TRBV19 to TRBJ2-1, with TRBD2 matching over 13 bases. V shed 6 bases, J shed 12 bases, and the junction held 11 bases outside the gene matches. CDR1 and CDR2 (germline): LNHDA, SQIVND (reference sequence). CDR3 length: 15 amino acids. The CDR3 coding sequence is TGTGCCAGTAGCCCCGGACTAGCGGGAGAGGGAGGGCAGTTCTTC. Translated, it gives CASSPGLAGEGGQFF. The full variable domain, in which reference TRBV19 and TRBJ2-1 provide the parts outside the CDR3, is DGGITQSPKYLFRKEGQNVTLSCEQNLNHDAMYWYRQDPGQGLRLIYYSQIVNDFQKGDIAEGYSVSREKKESFPLTVTSAQKNPTAFYLCASSPGLAGEGGQFFGPGTRLTVL.

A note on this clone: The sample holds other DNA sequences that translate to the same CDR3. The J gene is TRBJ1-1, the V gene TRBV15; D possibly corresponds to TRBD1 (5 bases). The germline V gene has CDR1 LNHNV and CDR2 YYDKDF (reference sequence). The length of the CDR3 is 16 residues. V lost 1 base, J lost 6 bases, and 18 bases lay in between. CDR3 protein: CATSRASRGRFSEAFF. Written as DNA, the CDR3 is TGTGCCACCAGCAGAGCTTCTAGGGGTCGGTTCTCTGAAGCTTTCTTT.

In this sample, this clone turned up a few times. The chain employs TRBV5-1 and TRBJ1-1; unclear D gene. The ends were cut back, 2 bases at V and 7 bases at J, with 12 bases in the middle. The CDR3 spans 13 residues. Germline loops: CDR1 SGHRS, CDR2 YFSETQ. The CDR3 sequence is CASSLPGYDEAFF. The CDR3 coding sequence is TGCGCCAGCAGCTTACCGGGGTACGATGAAGCTTTCTTT.